A selection of T cell receptor beta chains follows, all from one sample in a study of CD4 and CD8 cells across lung adenocarcinoma regions. TCRdb redid the calling of the PCR reads with MiXCR, one entry per CDR3 protein. Of approximately 12,000 distinct CDR3 sequences in the sample, less than 60% were seen once. Sequencing was carried out using CD8+ T cells from the margin of a lung tumor. These receptors all come from a female donor with lung adenocarcinoma. The CD4 and CD8 labels of this study may be unreliable. The conserved cysteine and the conserved F or W are not part of the CDR3 here. Some rows have no size entry. The others give once, few or many, or a class for an expanded clone.

TRBV5-1	few	TRBJ1-4	ASRPGQLNGANEKLF
TRBV6-1	medium-sized	TRBJ2-7	ASNPRTGRVYEQY
TRBV6-1	-	TRBJ2-3	ASSEAPAVSTDTQY
TRBV6-5	-	TRBJ2-1	ASRFSGASGNEQF
TRBV27	-	TRBJ2-3	RVTLVGFTDTQY
TRBV7-2	-	TRBJ2-3	ASSTTSFLGKNTQY
TRBV25-1	many	TRBJ1-2	ASSELQPMGGYT
TRBV12-3/TRBV12-4	many	TRBJ2-5	ASRTGLAGEHHEY
TRBV3-1	few	TRBJ1-1	ASSRDIHTEAF
TRBV11-3	-	TRBJ1-1	ASSTGGLGDTEAF
TRBV27	few	-	AGSGGGVTDTQY
TRBV6-1	-	TRBJ2-2	ASIEHGGTGALY
TRBV6-5	-	TRBJ1-6	ASSSGTGNSPLH
TRBV7-6	many	TRBJ2-5	ASSLTQTWGETQY
TRBV4-1	many	TRBJ1-1	ASSQAVGGEMNTEAF
TRBV6-1	medium-sized	TRBJ2-1	ASRQAGGPQNEQF
TRBV6-1	hyperexpanded	TRBJ2-1	ASSDLEPYNEQF
TRBV4-1	few	TRBJ1-6	ASSQEGAANSPLH
TRBV10-2	few	TRBJ2-3	AGRGSRDQDTQY
TRBV5-6	-	TRBJ2-2	ASSLGGGGTGELF
TRBV12-3/TRBV12-4	many	TRBJ2-2	ASSLGDYSNTGELF
TRBV4-2	few	TRBJ2-3	ASSLGGADTQY
TRBV10-1	many	TRBJ2-5	ASSEREETQY
TRBV6-1	-	TRBJ2-3	ASRLQGTSTDTQY
TRBV6-1	-	TRBJ2-5	ASSWETQY
TRBV6-1	-	-	ASSEANDLYEQY
TRBV6-1	once	TRBJ2-5	ASARSGDPAKDTQY
TRBV6-5	-	TRBJ2-2	ASRFSGTSGNELF
TRBV20-1	-	TRBJ1-1	SARHRTGLSEAF
TRBV10-3	few	TRBJ2-5	AISEGVAQETQY
TRBV7-7	once	-	ASSLDQGVLNEQF
TRBV6-4	many	TRBJ2-2	ASSDSIEGGGELF
TRBV7-2	-	TRBJ1-3	ASSLRQGVGNTIY
TRBV12-3/TRBV12-4	few	TRBJ2-1	ASRWSGKAYNEQF
TRBV27	once	TRBJ2-3	ASSSGMGSKDTQY
TRBV27	-	TRBJ2-5	ASSSPEETQY
TRBV6-1	-	TRBJ2-2	ASRFGGANSGELF
TRBV7-2	-	TRBJ2-4	ASSVSGGGAKDIQY
TRBV6-5	medium-sized	TRBJ2-3	ASRSTGGTDTQY
TRBV10-3	few	TRBJ2-1	AITAGVDNEQF
TRBV6-1	-	TRBJ2-3	ASTVFSGLAGGPATNMQY
TRBV5-1	-	TRBJ1-1	ASSEVGGNTEAF
TRBV6-1	-	TRBJ2-4	ASSQGRDKDTQY
TRBV7-2	few	TRBJ2-5	ASSLGGTLGGAETQY
TRBV6-1	-	TRBJ2-3	ASGFPGASADTQF
TRBV5-1	-	TRBJ2-2	ASSVFEAGELF
TRBV25-1	-	TRBJ2-3	ASSPLGQSASYNTQF
TRBV6-8	-	TRBJ2-3	AGSRDPDTQY
TRBV6-1	-	TRBJ2-4	ASSEELGTKNIQY
TRBV6-5	many	TRBJ2-1	ASSYILGEQF
TRBV6-6	medium-sized	TRBJ1-2	ASSYAGGWDGYT
TRBV7-2	few	TRBJ2-1	ASSWDRGNEQF
TRBV10-3	-	TRBJ2-5	AISPSGSEETQY
TRBV6-1	few	TRBJ1-1	ASSGQGRSPEAF
TRBV27	medium-sized	TRBJ2-1	ASSLKGRDSHF
TRBV20-1	-	TRBJ2-3	SAIGGRDATDTQY
TRBV6-1	-	-	ASSEEQGWTSRGEQF
TRBV27	few	TRBJ1-1	ASSFRGGAVDTEAF
TRBV9	-	TRBJ2-2	ASSAPGLAGGELF